One and the same sample provided the 9 T cell receptor beta chains below, sequenced in a study of blood T cell repertoires in COVID-19. TCRdb keeps only in-frame clones here, not all; method: immunoSEQ multiplex PCR. The data contain approximately 53,000 clones, approximately 83% of them seen just once; the ten biggest clones take up approximately 15%. The source material was peripheral blood. The receptors here all came from a man aged 35 to 55 with acute or convalescent COVID-19.

V usage is TRBV5-1 and J usage is TRBJ2-5, with 7 positions matching TRBD2. The V gene end was trimmed by 5 bases and the J gene end by 2 bases; junction bases not matched to a gene: 6. Germline CDR1 SGHRS, CDR2 YFSETQ. This CDR3 region has 14 residues. CDR3 sequence: CASSGGTIQETQYF. CDR3 bases: TGCGCCAGCAGTGGGGGGACTATACAAGAGACCCAGTACTTC.

The chain links TRBV4-2 to TRBJ2-1; no firm D call. The CDR3 spans 12 residues. Germline-derived CDR1 and CDR2 are LGHNA and YNFKEQ. The V end was cut by 1 base, the J end by 7 bases, with 5 bases between. The CDR3, as DNA: TGTGCCAGCAGCCAAGCGAGGAATGAGCAGTTCTTC. Amino acid sequence: CASSQARNEQFF.

This clone was seen only a few times. This CDR3 reads CASSHRRVPEISPLHF. The CDR3 DNA follows: TGTGCCAGCAGCCACCGGAGGGTCCCCGAGATCTCACCCCTCCACTTT. This chain links TRBV21-1 with TRBJ1-6. TRBV21-1 constitutes a pseudogene. CDR3 length equals 16 residues.

The CDR3 region is CAISVSLGESQPQHF. The DNA of the CDR3 is TGTGCCATCAGTGTATCGTTGGGCGAAAGTCAGCCCCAGCATTTT. This sequence joins TRBV10-3 and TRBJ1-5; no clear D. CDR1 is ENHRY and CDR2 is SYGVKD in the germline V gene. V lost 4 bases to trimming and J lost 6 bases, with 16 bases between them. CDR3 length: 15 amino acids.

This clone was detected only a few times. The V call is TRBV19, the J call TRBJ1-2, with 8 bases fitting TRBD1. The CDR3 loop spans 15 amino acids. With V trimmed by 6 bases and J by 5 bases, 11 bases remained unmatched. Germline V gene data show CDR1 as LNHDA and CDR2 as SQIVND (reference sequence). CDR3: CASRRGGQGGYGYTF. For the CDR3, the DNA is TGTGCCAGTAGGAGAGGCGGACAGGGAGGTTATGGCTACACCTTC.

This chain's CDR3 is CSASATTRGYEQYV. In DNA, the CDR3 is TGCAGTGCTAGTGCTACGACTCGAGGTTACGAGCAGTACGTC. The chain recombines TRBV20-1 with TRBJ2-7; D is ambiguous. Trimming stripped 3 bases from V and 4 bases from J, with 16 bases between. Germline assignment: CDR1 DFQATT and CDR2 SNEGSKA (reference sequence). This CDR3 has 14 amino acids.

The chain carries TRBV19 and TRBJ2-3; D unclear. CDR1 and CDR2 from the germline V gene are LNHDA and SQIVND (reference sequence). Deletions cut 5 bases from V and 1 base from J, with 7 bases between. The CDR3 has 13 amino acids. CDR3 bases: TGTGCCAGTAGTGTCCCGGGCACAGATACGCAGTATTTT. Its protein product is CASSVPGTDTQYF.

This sequence joins TRBV3-1 (or the pseudogene TRBV3-2) and TRBJ1-1; the D is unclear. Looked up from germline, CDR1 is LGHDT and CDR2 is YNNKEL (reference sequence). Trimming took off 1 base at V and 10 bases at J, with 10 bases between the two ends. The CDR3 totals 12 residues. CDR3 nucleotides: TGTGCCAGCAGCCAAGGAGAGGTAGGAGCTTTCTTT. It encodes CASSQGEVGAFF.

The chain is built from TRBV9 and TRBJ1-1, with a tentative D call TRBD1 (5 bases). From germline, CDR1 is SGDLS and CDR2 YYNGEE. CDR3 length equals 14 residues. V lost 4 bases to trimming and J lost 4 bases, with 14 bases between them. The CDR3 DNA is TGTGCCAGCAGCCCCCGCAGGGCGAGCACTGAAGCTTTCTTT. It translates to CASSPRRASTEAFF.